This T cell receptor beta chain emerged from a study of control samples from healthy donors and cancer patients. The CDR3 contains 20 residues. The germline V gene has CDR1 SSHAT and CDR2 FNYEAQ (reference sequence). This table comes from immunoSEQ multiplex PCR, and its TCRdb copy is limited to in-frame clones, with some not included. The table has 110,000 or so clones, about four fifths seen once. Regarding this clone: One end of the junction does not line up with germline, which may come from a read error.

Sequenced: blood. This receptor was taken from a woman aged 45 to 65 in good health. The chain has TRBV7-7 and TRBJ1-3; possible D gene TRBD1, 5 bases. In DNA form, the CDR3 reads TGTGCTAGCAGCTTCAAGGACACACGACTGCCACTGTTCTCTGGAAACACCATATATTTT. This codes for CASSFKDTRLPLFSGNTIYF.